The 20 T cell receptor beta chains below come from one sample, sequenced in a study of immune cell composition in non-small cell lung cancer. The table came from immunoSEQ multiplex PCR; TCRdb's copy has only in-frame clones and leaves some out. The sample carries 7,500 to 9,000 clones, about two thirds recorded once. Normal lung sampling was at least 3 cm from the tumour, as distant as possible. The sequenced sample consisted of non-adjacent lung tissue. Receptors were obtained from a human donor with non-small cell lung cancer.

This clone turned up a few times. CDR3 nucleotide sequence: TGTGCCAGCAGCTTAGCGTCAGGGGGAAGTCAGCCCCAGCATTTT. Translating gives CASSLASGGSQPQHF. The chain has TRBV7-9 and TRBJ1-5; 7 bases match TRBD1. Germline V gene sequence: CDR1 SEHNR, CDR2 FQNEAQ (reference sequence). The length of the CDR3 is 15 residues. J lost 6 bases, V lost 0 bases, and 5 bases had no gene match.

This chain connects TRBV5-8 to TRBJ1-2; D is unresolved. Between the trimmed V and J ends, which lost 4 bases and 5 bases, there was a span of 9 bases. From germline, CDR1 is SGHTS and CDR2 YDEGEE. This CDR3 is built from 12 residues. The CDR3 reads CASSRDYYGYTF. For the CDR3, the DNA is TGTGCCAGCAGCCGAGATTATTATGGCTACACCTTC. The variable domain in full, completed from reference TRBV5-8 and TRBJ1-2, reads EAGVTQSPTHLIKTRGQQATLRCSPISGHTSVYWYQQALGLGLQFLLWYDEGEERNRGNFPPRFSGRQFPNYSSELNVNALELEDSALYLCASSRDYYGYTFGSGTRLTVV.

By share of the sample, this clone is medium-sized. The chain carries TRBV6-6 and TRBJ2-5; 14 bases line up with TRBD2. V dropped 6 bases and J dropped 5; count of bases not matched to a gene: 8. The germline CDR1 and CDR2 sequences are MNHNY and SVGAGI (reference sequence). The CDR3 consists of 16 residues. The CDR3 is CASRAGTSGGLETQYF. The CDR3 nucleotides read TGTGCCAGCAGAGCCGGGACTAGCGGGGGCCTGGAGACCCAGTACTTC.

V gene TRBV7-2 combines with J gene TRBJ2-1; D perhaps matches TRBD2 (7 bases). This CDR3 spans 17 amino acids. CDR1 and CDR2 from the germline V gene are SGHTA and FQGNSA. Trimming removed 1 base at V and 0 bases at J, with 13 bases between. The CDR3 protein is CASSLVPRGPSYNEQFF. The DNA for the CDR3 is TGTGCCAGCAGCTTAGTTCCGCGGGGGCCCTCCTACAATGAGCAGTTCTTC.

The rearrangement uses TRBV19 and TRBJ2-5, with 12 bases aligning to TRBD2. The V gene's germline CDR1 is LNHDA and CDR2 SQIVND (reference sequence). The CDR3 totals 15 residues. V trimming: 1 base; J trimming: 4 bases; junction bases outside the gene matches: 1. This CDR3 is CASSIASGGAETQYF. CDR3 DNA: TGTGCCAGTAGTATAGCTAGCGGGGGGGCAGAGACCCAGTACTTC.

The chain employs TRBV7-8 and TRBJ2-7; 13 bases fit TRBD2. Germline loops: CDR1 SGHVS, CDR2 FQNEAQ. This CDR3 has 16 amino acids. J lost 4 bases, V lost 3 bases, and 6 bases had no gene match. CDR3 in amino acids: CASSFPTSGGTYEQYF. CDR3 sequence (DNA): TGTGCCAGCAGCTTTCCGACTAGCGGGGGGACTTACGAGCAGTACTTC.

This chain joins TRBV9 and TRBJ2-7; 8 positions match TRBD1. In germline, CDR1 is SGDLS, CDR2 YYNGEE. The length of the CDR3 is 15 residues. Unmatched junction bases numbered 7, after V lost 0 bases and J lost 5 bases. CDR3 nucleotide sequence: TGTGCCAGCAGCGTAGAAGGACAGGGTTATGACGAGCAGTACTTC. Amino acids: CASSVEGQGYDEQYF.

The chain couples TRBV6-1 to TRBJ2-7; 7 bases line up with TRBD1. In germline, CDR1 is MNHNS, CDR2 SASEGT. Losses at the gene ends were 3 bases for V and 1 base for J; bases not matched to a gene: 6. The CDR3 has 15 amino acids. This CDR3 reads CASSDRDSFSYEQYF. CDR3 nucleotides: TGTGCCAGCAGTGACCGGGACAGTTTTTCCTACGAGCAGTACTTC.

V gene TRBV7-6 combines with J gene TRBJ1-5, with 11 bases that match TRBD1. CDR1 and CDR2 from the germline V gene are SGHVS and FNYEAQ. CDR3 length: 15 amino acids. V lost 5 bases to trimming and J lost 7 bases; unmatched junction nucleotides: 7. CDR3 coding DNA: TGTGCCAGCAGCCCCCGGACAGGGGGCGGCCAGCCCCAGCATTTT. Amino acid sequence: CASSPRTGGGQPQHF.

The chain couples TRBV29-1 to TRBJ2-5, with 11 bases matching TRBD2. CDR3 size: 13 residues. From germline, CDR1 is SQVTM and CDR2 ANQGSEA. V was pared by 7 bases and J by 5 bases, with 6 bases of the junction left unmatched. The CDR3 coding sequence is TGCAGCGCCACAACTAGCGGGGGCGAGACCCAGTACTTC. As protein: CSATTSGGETQYF.

This chain joins TRBV18 and TRBJ1-1; possibly TRBD1 for D (5 bases). V shed 3 bases and J shed 5 bases, with 19 bases lying between them. In germline, CDR1 is KGHSH, CDR2 LQKENI. The CDR3 loop spans 16 amino acids. The chain's CDR3 is CASSPSVTGDGTEAFF. The DNA for the CDR3 is TGTGCCAGCTCACCCAGCGTAACGGGGGACGGGACTGAAGCTTTCTTT. Based on the CDR3 plus reference TRBV18 and TRBJ1-1, the full variable domain is NAGVMQNPRHLVRRRGQEARLRCSPMKGHSHVYWYRQLPEEGLKFMVYLQKENIIDESGMPKERFSAEFPKEGPSILRIQQVVRGDSAAYFCASSPSVTGDGTEAFFGQGTRLTVV.

The rearrangement uses TRBV7-8 and TRBJ2-2, with 7 bases fitting TRBD2. CDR1 is SGHVS and CDR2 is FQNEAQ in the germline V gene. Trimming removed 1 base from V and 4 bases from J; junction bases left unmatched: 3. The CDR3 runs 15 residues. This CDR3 reads CASSLGSGGTGELFF. The CDR3 nucleotides read TGTGCCAGCAGCTTAGGGTCGGGGGGCACCGGGGAGCTGTTTTTT.

This chain connects TRBV5-5 to TRBJ1-1; D call uncertain. V dropped 2 bases and J dropped 1 base, with 6 bases sitting between them. The length of the CDR3 is 13 residues. In germline, CDR1 is SGHKS, CDR2 YYEKEE (reference sequence). The CDR3 loop is CASSFPRNTEAFF. CDR3 DNA: TGTGCCAGCAGCTTCCCTAGGAACACTGAAGCTTTCTTT.

The chain combines TRBV6-1 with TRBJ2-3; 8 nucleotides align to TRBD2. This CDR3 has 15 amino acids. V shed 8 bases, J shed 6 bases, and the junction held 13 bases outside the gene matches. Germline lookup yields CDR1 MNHNS and CDR2 SASEGT. CDR3 in DNA: TGTGCCAGCGAATCGGCGGGGGGCGGTTTTGATACGCAGTATTTT. It translates to CASESAGGGFDTQYF.

As to this clone: The same CDR3 also results from other DNA sequences found in this sample. The chain has TRBV7-2 and TRBJ1-5, with TRBD1 as a possible D gene (5 bases). Germline loops: CDR1 SGHTA, CDR2 FQGNSA. The CDR3 contains 13 residues. V shed 2 bases and J shed 4 bases, with 6 bases lying between them. The CDR3 region has the DNA TGTGCCAGCAGCTTAAGGGGTAATCAGCCCCAGCATTTT. Translation gives CASSLRGNQPQHF.

This chain joins TRBV9 and TRBJ2-2; 10 bases are a match to TRBD2. V gave up 4 bases and J gave up 4 bases; unmatched junction bases: 7. Germline V lookup: CDR1 SGDLS, CDR2 YYNGEE. The CDR3 sequence is 16 residues long. CDR3 sequence reads: CASSTSGGGTTGELFF. Here the CDR3 DNA reads TGTGCCAGCAGCACGAGCGGGGGGGGTACCACCGGGGAGCTGTTTTTT. The full variable domain, in which reference TRBV9 and TRBJ2-2 provide the parts outside the CDR3, is DSGVTQTPKHLITATGQRVTLRCSPRSGDLSVYWYQQSLDQGLQFLIQYYNGEERAKGNILERFSAQQFPDLHSELNLSSLELGDSALYFCASSTSGGGTTGELFFGEGSRLTVL.

This rearrangement joins TRBV6-1 to TRBJ2-7; 9 nucleotides align to TRBD1. Trimming at V came to 5 bases and at J to 2 bases, leaving 4 bases not matched to a gene. This CDR3 is built from 14 residues. Germline V gives CDR1 MNHNS, CDR2 SASEGT. The CDR3 bases are TGTGCCAGCAGTTCGGACAGGGGCCCCTACGAGCAGTACTTC. Its protein product is CASSSDRGPYEQYF.

The genes are TRBV29-1 and TRBJ2-3; maybe TRBD2 (5 bases). The V end was cut by 3 bases, the J end by 0 bases, with 13 bases between. CDR3 length: 15 residues. CDR1 is SQVTM and CDR2 is ANQGSEA in the germline V gene. The CDR3 DNA follows: TGCAGCGTTGATAATGCGGGCACTAGCACAGATACGCAGTATTTT. This gives the protein CSVDNAGTSTDTQYF.

The chain recombines TRBV7-6 with TRBJ2-2, with D hard to call. This CDR3 has 15 amino acids. V was shortened by 1 base and J by 2 bases, with 8 bases between the two germline ends. Germline CDR1 reads SGHVS; CDR2 reads FNYEAQ. In DNA, the CDR3 is TGTGCCAGCAGCTTAGGTAGCCTTAACACCGGGGAGCTGTTTTTT. It encodes CASSLGSLNTGELFF.

This chain connects TRBV19 to TRBJ2-6; tentatively, D is TRBD1 (6 bases). This CDR3 has 18 amino acids. V shed 3 bases and J shed 0 bases, with 15 bases lying between them. CDR1 and CDR2 (germline): LNHDA, SQIVND (reference sequence). Here the CDR3 reads CASSISTGTDSGANVLTF. CDR3 in DNA: TGTGCCAGTAGTATTTCGACAGGCACGGACTCTGGGGCCAACGTCCTGACTTTC.